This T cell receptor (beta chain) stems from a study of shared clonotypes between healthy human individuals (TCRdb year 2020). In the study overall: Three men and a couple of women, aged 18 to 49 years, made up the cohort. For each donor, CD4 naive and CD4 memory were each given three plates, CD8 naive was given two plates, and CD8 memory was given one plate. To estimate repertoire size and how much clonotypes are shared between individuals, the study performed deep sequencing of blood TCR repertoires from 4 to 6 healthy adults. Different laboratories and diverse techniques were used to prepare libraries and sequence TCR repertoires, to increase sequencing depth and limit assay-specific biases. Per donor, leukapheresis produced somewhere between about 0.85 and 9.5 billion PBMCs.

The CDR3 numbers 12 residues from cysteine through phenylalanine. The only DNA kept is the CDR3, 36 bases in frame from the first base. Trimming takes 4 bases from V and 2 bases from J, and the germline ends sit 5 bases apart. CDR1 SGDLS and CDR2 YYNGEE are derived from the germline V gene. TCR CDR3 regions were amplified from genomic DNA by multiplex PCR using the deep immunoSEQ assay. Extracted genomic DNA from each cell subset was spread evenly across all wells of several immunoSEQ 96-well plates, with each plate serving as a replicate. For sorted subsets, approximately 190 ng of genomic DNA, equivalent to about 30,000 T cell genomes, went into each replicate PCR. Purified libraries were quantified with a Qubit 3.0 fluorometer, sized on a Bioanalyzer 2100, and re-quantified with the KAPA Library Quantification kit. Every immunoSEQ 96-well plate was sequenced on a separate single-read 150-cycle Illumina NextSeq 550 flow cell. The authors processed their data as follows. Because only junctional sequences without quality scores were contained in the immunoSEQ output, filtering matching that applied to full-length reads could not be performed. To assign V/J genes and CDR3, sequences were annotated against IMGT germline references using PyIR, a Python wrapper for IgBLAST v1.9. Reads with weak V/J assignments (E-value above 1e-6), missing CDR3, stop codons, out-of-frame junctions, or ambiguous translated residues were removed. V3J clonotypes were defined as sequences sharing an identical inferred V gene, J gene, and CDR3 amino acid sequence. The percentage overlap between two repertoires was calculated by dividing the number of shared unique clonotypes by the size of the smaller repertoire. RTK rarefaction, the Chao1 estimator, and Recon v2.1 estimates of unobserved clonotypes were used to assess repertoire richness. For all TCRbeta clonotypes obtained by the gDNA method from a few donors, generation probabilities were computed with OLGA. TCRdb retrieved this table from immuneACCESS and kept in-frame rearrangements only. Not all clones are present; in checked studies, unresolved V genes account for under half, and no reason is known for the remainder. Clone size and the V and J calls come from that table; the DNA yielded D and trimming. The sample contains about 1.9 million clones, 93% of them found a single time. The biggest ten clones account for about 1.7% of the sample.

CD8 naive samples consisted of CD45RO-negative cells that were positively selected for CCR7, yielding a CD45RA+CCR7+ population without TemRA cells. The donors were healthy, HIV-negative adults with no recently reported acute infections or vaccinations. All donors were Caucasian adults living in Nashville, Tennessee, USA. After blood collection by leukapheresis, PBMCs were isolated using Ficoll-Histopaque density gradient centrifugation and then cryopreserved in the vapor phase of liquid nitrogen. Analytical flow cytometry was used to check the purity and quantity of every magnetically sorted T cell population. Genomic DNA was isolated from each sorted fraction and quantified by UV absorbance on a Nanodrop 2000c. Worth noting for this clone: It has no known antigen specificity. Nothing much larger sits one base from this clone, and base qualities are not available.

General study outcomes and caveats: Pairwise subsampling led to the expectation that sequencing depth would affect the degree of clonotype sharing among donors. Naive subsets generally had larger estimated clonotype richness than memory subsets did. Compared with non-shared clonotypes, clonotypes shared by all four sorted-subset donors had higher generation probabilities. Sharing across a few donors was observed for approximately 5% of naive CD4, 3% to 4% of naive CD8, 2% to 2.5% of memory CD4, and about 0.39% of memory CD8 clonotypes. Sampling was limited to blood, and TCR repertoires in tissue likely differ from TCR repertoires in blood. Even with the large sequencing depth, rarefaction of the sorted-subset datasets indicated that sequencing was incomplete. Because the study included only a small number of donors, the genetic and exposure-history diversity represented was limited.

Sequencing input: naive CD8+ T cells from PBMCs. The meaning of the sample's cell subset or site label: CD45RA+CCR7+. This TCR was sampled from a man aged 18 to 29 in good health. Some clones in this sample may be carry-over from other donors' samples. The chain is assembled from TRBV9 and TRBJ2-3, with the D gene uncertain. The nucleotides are TGTGCCAGCAGCCCTACCACAGATACGCAGTATTTT. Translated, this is CASSPTTDTQYF.